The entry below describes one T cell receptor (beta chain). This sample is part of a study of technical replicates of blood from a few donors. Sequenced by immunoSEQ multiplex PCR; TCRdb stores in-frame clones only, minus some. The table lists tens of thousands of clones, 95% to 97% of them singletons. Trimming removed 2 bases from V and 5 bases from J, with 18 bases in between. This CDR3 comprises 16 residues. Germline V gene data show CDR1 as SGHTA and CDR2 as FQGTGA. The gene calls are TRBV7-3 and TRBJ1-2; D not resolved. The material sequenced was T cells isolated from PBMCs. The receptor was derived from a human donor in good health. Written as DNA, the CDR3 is TGTGCCAGCAGCTTAGGTGCAGATCTTCCTTGGTATGGCTACACCTTC. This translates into CASSLGADLPWYGYTF.